These 25 T cell receptor beta chains came from one sample sequenced in a study of T cell responses to AZD1222 COVID-19 vaccine (dated by TCRdb to the early 2020s). The time point label, read with the paper, signifies: baseline before first vaccination. Libraries were made using the immunoSEQ multiplex PCR assay. Not all clones reach the TCRdb copy of this immuneACCESS table, which keeps in-frame sequences only. Checked studies attribute under half of the gap to unresolved V genes and leave the rest unexplained. The sample includes nearly 110,000 clones, with about nine tenths observed a single time. The ten biggest clones cover approximately 5% of the sample. Specimen: peripheral blood, collected on day 0 of AZD1222 vaccination. These TCRs come from an adult in good health.

This chain connects TRBV6-5 to TRBJ1-4, with no clear D. Germline V CDR1 and CDR2: MNHEY, SVGAGI. CDR3 size: 14 residues. V lost 6 bases and J lost 8, with 16 bases in between. The CDR3 bases are TGTGCCAGCAGCGGACGGGTTGGGCAGGAAAAACTGTTTTTT. Translation: CASSGRVGQEKLFF.

The table lists this clone with a few counts. The chain uses TRBV6-5 and TRBJ2-1, with TRBD2 matching over 11 bases. This CDR3 region has 16 residues. Germline loops: CDR1 MNHEY, CDR2 SVGAGI. The V gene end was trimmed by 4 bases and the J gene end by 8 bases; junction bases not matched to a gene: 10. CDR3: CASSFPIAGGLDEQFF. The CDR3 DNA is TGTGCCAGCAGTTTCCCTATAGCGGGAGGGCTGGATGAGCAGTTCTTC.

The chain combines TRBV2 with TRBJ1-2, with TRBD1 matching over 9 bases. The CDR3 covers 16 residues. The V segment lost 4 bases and the J segment 6 bases; nucleotides outside the gene matches: 12. Germline-derived CDR1 and CDR2 are SNHLY and FYNNEI. CDR3 in amino acids: CASSVKGTGLKNGYTF. The CDR3 bases are TGTGCCAGCAGTGTTAAAGGGACAGGGTTGAAGAATGGCTACACCTTC.

This clone was detected once. The J gene is TRBJ2-1, the V gene TRBV2; 10 positions match TRBD2. The CDR3 is 15 residues long. Germline assignment: CDR1 SNHLY and CDR2 FYNNEI. V gave up 5 bases and J gave up 2 bases; unmatched junction bases: 3. The CDR3 DNA is TGTGCCAGCAGTTGGACTAGCGGAACCTACAATGAGCAGTTCTTC. It translates to CASSWTSGTYNEQFF.

The rearrangement links TRBV5-1 to TRBJ1-1; the match to TRBD1 covers 7 bases. The CDR3 is made up of 16 amino acids. Germline values: CDR1 SGHRS, CDR2 YFSETQ. Trimming at V came to 0 bases and at J to 3 bases, leaving 8 bases not matched to a gene. The CDR3 spells CASSLGQGQRDTEAFF. In DNA form, the CDR3 reads TGCGCCAGCAGCTTGGGACAGGGTCAGAGGGACACTGAAGCTTTCTTT.

V and J are TRBV25-1 and TRBJ2-7; D gene ambiguous. The CDR3 runs to 12 residues. V shed 5 bases and J shed 1 base, with 6 bases lying between them. CDR1 is MGHDK and CDR2 is SYGVNS in the germline V gene. The DNA for the CDR3 is TGTGCCAGCAGTATGGATTCCTACGAGCAGTACTTC. Its translation: CASSMDSYEQYF.

The count of this clone is one. J is TRBJ2-2 and V is TRBV7-2, with a tentative D call TRBD2 (5 bases). CDR3 length equals 15 residues. Per germline, CDR1 SGHTA and CDR2 FQGNSA. The ends were cut back, 1 base at V and 7 bases at J, with 13 bases in the middle. The DNA of the CDR3 is TGTGCCAGCAGCTTAGACACAACGAGGGTCGGGGAGCTGTTTTTT. Its translation is CASSLDTTRVGELFF.

V usage is TRBV11-2 and J usage is TRBJ1-4, with D possibly being TRBD1 (5 bases). The ends were cut back, 5 bases at V and 5 bases at J, with 12 bases in the middle. The CDR3 has 14 amino acids. Germline V gives CDR1 SGHAT, CDR2 FQNNGV. CDR3 nucleotide sequence: TGTGCCAGCAGCCCCGGGACGGTCAATGAAAAACTGTTTTTT. Its protein product is CASSPGTVNEKLFF.

The chain recombines TRBV7-9 with TRBJ1-2, with TRBD1 matching 9 bases. V was pared by 6 bases and J by 8 bases, with 7 bases of the junction left unmatched. This CDR3 is built from 13 residues. Germline V CDR1 and CDR2: SEHNR, FQNEAQ (reference sequence). CDR3 sequence: CASRTGGSRGYTF. The DNA for the CDR3 is TGTGCCAGCAGAACAGGGGGCTCGAGGGGCTACACCTTC.

The table lists this clone with a count of one. V usage is TRBV5-1 and J usage is TRBJ1-2, with D uncertain. Germline lookup yields CDR1 SGHRS and CDR2 YFSETQ. V was trimmed by 3 bases and J by 6 bases, leaving 9 bases between them. This CDR3 region has 12 residues. CDR3 sequence (DNA): TGCGCCAGCAGCTCACAACTTCATGGCTACACCTTC. This sequence encodes CASSSQLHGYTF.

The CDR3 DNA sequence: TGCGCCAGCAGCCCGGGGGCGGGGGGGCCTGGAGCAGATACGCAGTATTTT. Its translation: CASSPGAGGPGADTQYF. The J gene is TRBJ2-3, the V gene TRBV5-1, with 9 bases aligning to TRBD2. The CDR3 has 17 amino acids. CDR1 is SGHRS, CDR2 YFSETQ, per germline. Trimming cost V 4 bases and J 4 bases; bases outside gene matches: 13.

This chain connects TRBV4-1 to TRBJ1-1; D ambiguous. V gave up 0 bases and J gave up 5 bases, with 16 bases separating them. CDR3 size: 16 residues. Germline V gene lookup returns CDR1 MGHRA and CDR2 YSYEKL. This chain's CDR3 is CASSQDRPGLGTEAFF. The CDR3 DNA reads as TGCGCCAGCAGCCAAGATAGGCCAGGTCTGGGGACTGAAGCTTTCTTT.

The rearrangement joins TRBV24-1 to TRBJ2-3; TRBD2 matches at 12 bases. V shed 4 bases and J 6 bases; nucleotides not matched to a gene: 4. Per the germline V gene, CDR1 is KGHDR and CDR2 is SFDVKD. The CDR3 runs 15 residues. The CDR3 DNA follows: TGTGCCACCAGTGAAGGACTAGCGGGAAGGGATACGCAGTATTTT. Its translation: CATSEGLAGRDTQYF.

V is TRBV4-3 and J is TRBJ2-2; D unresolved. V lost 1 base and J lost 8, with 11 bases in between. This CDR3 region has 14 residues. Germline V gives CDR1 LGHNA, CDR2 YSLEER. The CDR3 here is CASSQGGVGGELFF. The CDR3 DNA follows: TGCGCCAGCAGCCAAGGTGGTGTGGGAGGGGAGCTGTTTTTT.

The V and J genes are TRBV10-3 and TRBJ2-2, with 7 nucleotides matching TRBD2. The CDR3 loop spans 13 amino acids. V was pared by 10 bases and J by 1 base, with 3 bases of the junction left unmatched. In germline, CDR1 is ENHRY, CDR2 SYGVKD. CDR3 in amino acids: CATGGGNTGELFF. CDR3 in DNA: TGTGCCACGGGGGGTGGGAACACCGGGGAGCTGTTTTTT.

The chain couples TRBV3-1 (or the pseudogene TRBV3-2) to TRBJ1-3, with TRBD1 as a possible D gene (5 bases). This CDR3 has 16 amino acids. CDR1 and CDR2 (germline): LGHDT, YNNKEL (reference sequence). V was trimmed by 0 bases and J by 4 bases, leaving 13 bases between them. The CDR3 bases are TGTGCCAGCAGCCAAGAATGGGGCAGGGAAGGAAACACCATATATTTT. Protein product: CASSQEWGREGNTIYF.

The chain recombines TRBV27 with TRBJ2-2; D is undetermined. This CDR3 is 13 amino acids long. V was shortened by 6 bases and J by 6 bases, with 11 bases between the two germline ends. Germline V gene lookup returns CDR1 MNHEY and CDR2 SMNVEV (reference sequence). In DNA, the CDR3 is TGTGCCAGCAGCAGTCAGAGGTCCGGGGAGCTGTTTTTT. This codes for CASSSQRSGELFF.

V usage is TRBV11-2 and J usage is TRBJ2-1, with TRBD2 matching 9 bases. There are 17 residues in the CDR3. With V trimmed by 6 bases and J by 2 bases, 11 bases remained unmatched. Looked up from germline, CDR1 is SGHAT and CDR2 is FQNNGV. CDR3 nucleotide sequence: TGTGCCAGCAGAGGTTTAAGCGGGAGGTCTCCCTACAATGAGCAGTTCTTC. Translating it yields CASRGLSGRSPYNEQFF.

The gene calls are TRBV4-3 and TRBJ1-6, with D unclear. In germline, CDR1 is LGHNA, CDR2 YSLEER. CDR3 length: 19 amino acids. The ends were cut back, 0 bases at V and 4 bases at J, with 19 bases in the middle. This chain's CDR3 is CASSQDLLGRHNYNSPLHF. The CDR3 nucleotides read TGCGCCAGCAGCCAAGACCTTCTCGGACGGCATAATTATAATTCACCCCTCCACTTT.

The sample holds one count of this clone. This chain links TRBV5-1 with TRBJ1-1; D gene ambiguous. Trimming stripped 4 bases from V and 3 bases from J, with 22 bases between. The CDR3 sequence is 17 residues long. Germline V CDR1 and CDR2: SGHRS, YFSETQ. CDR3 sequence: CASSRSALRNRDTEAFF. CDR3 nucleotide sequence: TGCGCCAGCAGCCGATCGGCGCTCAGAAATAGAGACACTGAAGCTTTCTTT. Based on the CDR3 plus reference TRBV5-1 and TRBJ1-1, the full variable domain is KAGVTQTPRYLIKTRGQQVTLSCSPISGHRSVSWYQQTPGQGLQFLFEYFSETQRNKGNFPGRFSGRQFSNSRSEMNVSTLELGDSALYLCASSRSALRNRDTEAFFGQGTRLTVV.

This CDR3 reads CASRRTGRDTQYF. The CDR3, as DNA: TGTGCCAGCAGACGGACAGGGAGAGATACGCAGTATTTT. The chain employs TRBV12-3 or TRBV12-4 and TRBJ2-3; 8 bases agree with TRBD1. V lost 6 bases to trimming and J lost 5 bases; unmatched junction nucleotides: 4. This CDR3 has 13 residues.

This chain uses TRBV28 with TRBJ1-2; D is uncertain. Germline CDR1 and CDR2: MDHEN and SYDVKM. Trimming stripped 5 bases from V and 8 bases from J, with 18 bases between. This CDR3 has 14 amino acids. DNA for the CDR3: TGTGCCAGCAGTCCCGTTCAACCACAGAGAGGCTACACCTTC. It yields the protein CASSPVQPQRGYTF.

CDR3: CASSFAPGLIDSDTQYF. The CDR3 DNA sequence: TGTGCCAGCAGCTTTGCCCCAGGACTGATCGATTCAGATACGCAGTATTTT. V usage is TRBV7-9 and J usage is TRBJ2-3, with D possibly matching TRBD2 (5 bases). The V end lost 3 bases, the J end lost 4 bases, and 20 bases lay between the germline ends. Looked up from germline, CDR1 is SEHNR and CDR2 is FQNEAQ (reference sequence). CDR3 length equals 17 residues. Looking up the rest from reference TRBV7-9 and TRBJ2-3 gives the full variable domain: DTGVSQNPRHKITKRGQNVTFRCDPISEHNRLYWYRQTLGQGPEFLTYFQNEAQLEKSRLLSDRFSAERPKGSFSTLEIQRTEQGDSAMYLCASSFAPGLIDSDTQYFGPGTRLTVL.

This clone occurred once. This sequence joins TRBV29-1 and TRBJ2-1; TRBD2 matches at 8 bases. The germline CDR1 and CDR2 sequences are SQVTM and ANQGSEA. J gave up 0 bases and V 3 bases, and 7 bases lay outside the gene matches. The CDR3 is made up of 16 amino acids. In nucleotides, the CDR3 is TGCAGCGTTGATGATTTAGCGGGATCCTCCTACAATGAGCAGTTCTTC. Its protein is CSVDDLAGSSYNEQFF.

The chain uses TRBV10-1 and TRBJ2-3; D is ambiguous. Germline CDR1 is WNHNN and CDR2 is SYGVQD (reference sequence). V was clipped by 2 bases and J by 1 base, with 10 bases between them. This CDR3 is built from 15 residues. The CDR3 DNA is TGCGCCAGCAGTGAGGCTAAGGCGGGCACAGATACGCAGTATTTT. Residues: CASSEAKAGTDTQYF.